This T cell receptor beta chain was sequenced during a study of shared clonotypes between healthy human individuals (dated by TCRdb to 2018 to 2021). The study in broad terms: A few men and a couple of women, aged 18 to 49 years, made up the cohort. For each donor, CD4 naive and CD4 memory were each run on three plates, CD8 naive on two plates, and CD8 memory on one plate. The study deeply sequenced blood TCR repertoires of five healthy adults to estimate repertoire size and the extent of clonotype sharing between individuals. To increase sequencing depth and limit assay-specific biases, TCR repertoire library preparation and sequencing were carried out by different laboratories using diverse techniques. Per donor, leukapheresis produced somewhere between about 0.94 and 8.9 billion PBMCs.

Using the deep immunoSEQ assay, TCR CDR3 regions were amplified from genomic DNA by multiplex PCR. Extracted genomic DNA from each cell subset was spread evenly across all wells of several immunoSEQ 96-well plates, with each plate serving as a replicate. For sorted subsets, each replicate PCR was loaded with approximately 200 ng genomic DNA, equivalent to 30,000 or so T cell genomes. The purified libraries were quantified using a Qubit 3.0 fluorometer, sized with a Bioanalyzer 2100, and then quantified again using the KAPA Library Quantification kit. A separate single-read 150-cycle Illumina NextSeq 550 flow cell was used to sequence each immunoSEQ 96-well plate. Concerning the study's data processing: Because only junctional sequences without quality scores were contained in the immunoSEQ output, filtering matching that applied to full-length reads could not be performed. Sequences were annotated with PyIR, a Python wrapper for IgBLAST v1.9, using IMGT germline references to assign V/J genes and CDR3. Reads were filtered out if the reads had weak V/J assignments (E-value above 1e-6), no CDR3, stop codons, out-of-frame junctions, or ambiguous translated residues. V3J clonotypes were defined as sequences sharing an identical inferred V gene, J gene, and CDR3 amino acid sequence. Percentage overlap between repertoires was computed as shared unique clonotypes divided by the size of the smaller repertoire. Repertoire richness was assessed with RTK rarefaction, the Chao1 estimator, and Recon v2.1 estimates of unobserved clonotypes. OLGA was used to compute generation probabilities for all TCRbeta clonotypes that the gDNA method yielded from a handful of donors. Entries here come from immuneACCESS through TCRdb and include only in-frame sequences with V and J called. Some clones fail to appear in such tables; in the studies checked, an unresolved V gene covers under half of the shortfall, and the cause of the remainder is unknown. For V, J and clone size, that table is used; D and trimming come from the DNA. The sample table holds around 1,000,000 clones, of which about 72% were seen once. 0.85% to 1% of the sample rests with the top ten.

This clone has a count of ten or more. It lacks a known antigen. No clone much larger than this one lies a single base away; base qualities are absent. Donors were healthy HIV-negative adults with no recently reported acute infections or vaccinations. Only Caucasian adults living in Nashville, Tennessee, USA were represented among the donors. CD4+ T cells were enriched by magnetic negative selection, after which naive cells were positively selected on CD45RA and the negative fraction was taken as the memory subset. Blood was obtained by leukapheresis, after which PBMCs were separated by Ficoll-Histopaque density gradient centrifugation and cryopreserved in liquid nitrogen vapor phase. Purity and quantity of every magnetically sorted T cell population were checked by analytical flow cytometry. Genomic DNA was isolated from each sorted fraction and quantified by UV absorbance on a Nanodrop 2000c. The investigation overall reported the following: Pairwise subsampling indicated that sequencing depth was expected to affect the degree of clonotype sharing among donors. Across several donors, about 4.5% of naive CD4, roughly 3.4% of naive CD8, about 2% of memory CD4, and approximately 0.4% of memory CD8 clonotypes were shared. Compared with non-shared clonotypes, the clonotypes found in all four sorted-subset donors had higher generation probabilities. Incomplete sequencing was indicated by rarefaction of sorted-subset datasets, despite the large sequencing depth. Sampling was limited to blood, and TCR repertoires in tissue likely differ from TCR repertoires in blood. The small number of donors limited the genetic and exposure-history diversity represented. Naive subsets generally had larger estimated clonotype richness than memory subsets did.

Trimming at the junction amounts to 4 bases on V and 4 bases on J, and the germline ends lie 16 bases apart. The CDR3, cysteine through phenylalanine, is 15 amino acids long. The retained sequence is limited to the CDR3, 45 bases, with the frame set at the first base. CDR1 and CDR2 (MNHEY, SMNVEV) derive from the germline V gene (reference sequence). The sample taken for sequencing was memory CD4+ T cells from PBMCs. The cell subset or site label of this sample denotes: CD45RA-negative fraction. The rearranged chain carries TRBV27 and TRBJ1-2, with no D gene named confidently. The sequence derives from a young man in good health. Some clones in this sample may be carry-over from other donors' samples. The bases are TGTGCCAGCAGTTCAAATTCGGCAGGTGCCTATGGCTACACCTTC. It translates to CASSSNSAGAYGYTF.